Sequencing of this T cell receptor (beta chain) was carried out in a study of metastatic and nonmetastatic thyroid tumors. Each patient went into thyroid surgery without having received any treatment. In this sample, this clone turned up many times. Original methodology: Between-group CDR3 differences, defined by clinicopathological status, yielded a distant-metastasis classifier for papillary thyroid cancer. TCRdb re-called clones from the PCR reads using MiXCR. The V and J calls were determined by TCRdb, not by the authors. The profile shows 85,000 to 95,000 clones, approximately 15% of them singletons. In germline, CDR1 is MNHEY, CDR2 SVGEGT. CDR3 length: 13 residues. V was pared by 6 bases and J by 5 bases, with 11 bases between.

V usage is TRBV6-2 or TRBV6-3 and J usage is TRBJ1-5; TRBD1 is a possible D gene (6 bases). Input material: blood. This TCR was recovered from a female donor with papillary thyroid cancer or a benign thyroid nodule (not recorded which). Some clones in this sample may be carry-over from other donors' samples. CDR3 sequence reads: CASRQGYDQPQHF. DNA for the CDR3: TGTGCCAGCAGGCAGGGGTACGATCAGCCCCAGCATTTT.